This T cell receptor beta chain was documented in a study of OX40 agonist ivuxolimab in advanced cancers. As for the study in general: Cancers in dose escalation were hepatocellular, melanoma, renal cell and head and neck. The study's findings and limits: In general, CD8+ T cells held more expanded clones than CD4+ did, on average.

Repertoires were generated with immunoSEQ multiplex PCR, while TCRdb's copy carries only in-frame clones and drops some. The sample includes fewer than 90,000 clones, 89% of them seen just once. Autoimmune disease history or systemic immunosuppression led to patient exclusion. As to this clone: Antigen: not known.

The clonotype was recovered from an adult with an advanced solid tumor such as melanoma, head and neck, liver or kidney cancer. Sample: CD4+ or CD8+ T cells sorted from blood, taken in a trial of the OX40 agonist ivuxolimab.

The CDR3 is CASSEASSKPDTQYF. DNA of the CDR3: TGTGCCAGCAGTGAAGCTTCGTCCAAGCCAGATACGCAGTATTTT. The chain is built from TRBV2 and TRBJ2-3; D is uncertain. Germline assignment: CDR1 SNHLY and CDR2 FYNNEI. V was clipped by 0 bases and J by 4 bases, with 11 bases between them. CDR3 length equals 15 residues.